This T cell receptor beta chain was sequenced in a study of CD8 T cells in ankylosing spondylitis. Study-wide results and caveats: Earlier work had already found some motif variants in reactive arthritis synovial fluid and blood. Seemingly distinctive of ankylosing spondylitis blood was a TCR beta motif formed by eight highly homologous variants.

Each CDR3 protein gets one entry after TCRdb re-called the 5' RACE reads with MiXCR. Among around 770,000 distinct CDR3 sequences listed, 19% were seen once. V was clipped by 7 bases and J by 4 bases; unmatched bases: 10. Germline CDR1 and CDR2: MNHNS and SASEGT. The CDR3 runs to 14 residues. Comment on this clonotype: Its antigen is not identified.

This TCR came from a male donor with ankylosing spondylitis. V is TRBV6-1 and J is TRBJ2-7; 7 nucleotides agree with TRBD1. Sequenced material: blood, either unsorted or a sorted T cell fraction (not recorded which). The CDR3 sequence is CASTHRGSGYEQYF. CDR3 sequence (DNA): TGTGCCAGCACCCACAGGGGATCGGGTTACGAGCAGTACTTC.